Sequencing of this T cell receptor (beta chain) was carried out in a study of blood T cell repertoires in COVID-19. Whole-study context: T cells, B-cell-depleted T cells, or PBMCs provided the cDNA or gDNA that served as material.

Produced via immunoSEQ multiplex PCR; TCRdb's table is partial and in-frame only. This table has tens of thousands of clones, 80% appearing once. This CDR3 comprises 15 residues. The germline V gene has CDR1 SGHTA and CDR2 FQGTGA. Trimming cost V 1 base and J 1 base, with 10 bases left between them. This receptor was obtained from a man at least 80 years old with active or convalescent COVID-19. Sequenced input: peripheral blood. The rearrangement links TRBV7-3 to TRBJ1-1; possibly TRBD1 for D (5 bases). The CDR3 sequence is CASSLISGPNTEAFF. In DNA, the CDR3 is TGTGCCAGCAGCTTAATCTCAGGGCCGAACACTGAAGCTTTCTTT.